The rows below give T cell receptor beta chains drawn from one sample of a study of T cell responses to AZD1222 COVID-19 vaccine. TCRdb keeps only in-frame clones here, not all; method: immunoSEQ multiplex PCR. This sample has about 150,000 clones, with approximately 90% found just once. Sequences were derived from peripheral blood, sampled on day 0 of AZD1222 vaccination. These receptors came from an adult in good health. Each CDR3 is given without its conserved first and last residue. The D gene is left open where the match is weak. Not every row has a clone size; where given, it reads once, few, many or a size class.

clone size: -
V gene: TRBV28
D gene: TRBD1
CDR3 protein: AIKQGDYGYT

clone size: -
V gene: TRBV7-2
D gene: TRBD1
CDR3 protein: ASSSKGQGAGGYT

clone size: -
V gene: TRBV27
D gene: -
CDR3 protein: ASGPGTDSKVDGEQF

clone size: -
V gene: TRBV7-2
D gene: -
CDR3 protein: ASSLVAGMKNIQY

clone size: -
V gene: TRBV6-5
D gene: -
CDR3 protein: ASSTRGKNSPLH

clone size: -
V gene: TRBV11-3
D gene: -
CDR3 protein: ASSPRGGGSTDTQY

clone size: -
V gene: TRBV27
D gene: -
CDR3 protein: ASSPPGLDGSGELF

clone size: -
V gene: TRBV5-8
D gene: -
CDR3 protein: ASSLFGGQPQH

clone size: -
V gene: TRBV5-1
D gene: TRBD2
CDR3 protein: ASSLGTSGSRSGELF

clone size: -
V gene: TRBV6-2/TRBV6-3
D gene: -
CDR3 protein: ASSYEFFDGSPD

clone size: -
V gene: TRBV11-2
D gene: TRBD1
CDR3 protein: ASSSVRGHGQPQH

clone size: -
V gene: TRBV6-5
D gene: -
CDR3 protein: ASSYGQYNEQF

clone size: -
V gene: TRBV28
D gene: TRBD2
CDR3 protein: ASSWGLAEAGELF

clone size: -
V gene: TRBV7-2
D gene: TRBD1
CDR3 protein: ASSLTQGLNEQF

clone size: -
V gene: TRBV19
D gene: -
CDR3 protein: ASSIQVFSSGNTIY

clone size: -
V gene: TRBV5-1
D gene: -
CDR3 protein: ASSSPAGGVNTIY

clone size: -
V gene: TRBV27
D gene: -
CDR3 protein: ASSFRGSGNTIY

clone size: once
V gene: TRBV11-2
D gene: TRBD2
CDR3 protein: ASRRSGSSYEQY

clone size: -
V gene: TRBV4-1
D gene: TRBD1
CDR3 protein: ASSQTGTGVTDTQY

clone size: -
V gene: TRBV7-9
D gene: -
CDR3 protein: ASSLDVGGEGYT

clone size: -
V gene: TRBV12-3/TRBV12-4
D gene: -
CDR3 protein: ASSSRWAGELF

clone size: -
V gene: TRBV11-1
D gene: TRBD2
CDR3 protein: ASSPGLAGGSHEQY

clone size: -
V gene: TRBV3-1/TRBV3-2
D gene: -
CDR3 protein: ASSQEHRANEKLF

clone size: -
V gene: TRBV7-9
D gene: -
CDR3 protein: ASSLVLRGKYEQY

clone size: once
V gene: TRBV5-1
D gene: TRBD1
CDR3 protein: ASSFPPRGQAQETQY

clone size: -
V gene: TRBV14
D gene: -
CDR3 protein: ASSLLGGFVEQY

clone size: -
V gene: TRBV7-8
D gene: TRBD2
CDR3 protein: ASSLAASGRGEQY

clone size: -
V gene: TRBV28
D gene: -
CDR3 protein: ASSWVGIGGYT

clone size: once
V gene: TRBV5-1
D gene: -
CDR3 protein: ASSFNSELAKNIQY

clone size: -
V gene: TRBV5-1
D gene: -
CDR3 protein: ASSLLRGFYNEQF

clone size: -
V gene: TRBV10-3
D gene: -
CDR3 protein: ATRTAVSGANVLT

clone size: -
V gene: TRBV7-9
D gene: -
CDR3 protein: ASSLGGRRNEQF

clone size: -
V gene: TRBV30
D gene: -
CDR3 protein: AWYPGNYGYT

clone size: -
V gene: TRBV7-2
D gene: -
CDR3 protein: ASSLGWNQPQH

clone size: -
V gene: TRBV5-4
D gene: -
CDR3 protein: ASSLITGGGETQY

clone size: medium-sized
V gene: TRBV6-2/TRBV6-3
D gene: -
CDR3 protein: ASSYPAQNEQF